One sample yielded the 28 T cell receptor beta chains listed below, sequenced in a study of CXCR3-negative and CXCR3-positive naive CD8 T cells. Regarding the study as a whole: Hydrophobicity of TRB CDR3s was greater in CXCR3-positive naive cells than in CXCR3-negative naive cells.

The TRB cDNA libraries were prepared by 5' RACE with UMI labels. TCRdb re-called the 5' RACE reads and shows each CDR3 protein once, DNA omitted. This listing includes 100,000 to 150,000 distinct CDR3 sequences. Their specific antigens are unknown. Material for sequencing was naive CXCR3+ CD8+ T cells from blood. The subset: CD45RO-CCR7+CD27+CD95- naive CD8+ T cells expressing CXCR3 (TNR3+). Receptors originate from a human donor in good health. Some clones in this sample may be carry-over from other donors' samples.

The V and J genes are TRBV10-3 and TRBJ2-7; the D call from TCRdb, TRBD1, cannot be confirmed without DNA. This CDR3 is built from 13 residues. Germline CDR1 and CDR2: ENHRY and SYGVKD. The CDR3 protein is CAISRDSHYEQYF.

The V call is TRBV29-1, the J call TRBJ2-7; without DNA, the TCRdb call of TRBD1 cannot be checked. From germline, CDR1 is SQVTM and CDR2 ANQGSEA. The CDR3 spans 11 residues. The CDR3 spells CSVGGAYEQYF.

The gene calls are TRBV15 and TRBJ2-1; TCRdb gives TRBD2 as the D gene, but with no DNA this cannot be confirmed. CDR3 length: 13 residues. Looked up from germline, CDR1 is LNHNV and CDR2 is YYDKDF (reference sequence). The CDR3 here is CATGRTSFIQQFF.

The chain couples TRBV21-1 to TRBJ2-2; TCRdb's D gene call, TRBD1, goes unchecked for lack of DNA. TRBV21-1 is a pseudogene. The CDR3 has 17 amino acids. The CDR3 sequence: CASSRWYPGRDTGELFF.

The rearrangement links TRBV4-2 to TRBJ2-7; TCRdb's assignment of TRBD1 cannot be checked, as there is no DNA. Germline loops: CDR1 LGHNA, CDR2 YNFKEQ. This CDR3 region has 14 residues. The CDR3 sequence: CASSQGTGEYEQYF.

V gene TRBV19 combines with J gene TRBJ1-1. The CDR3 totals 14 residues. Per the germline V gene, CDR1 is LNHDA and CDR2 is SQIVND (reference sequence). The CDR3 region is CASSIGSMNTEAFF.

This chain uses TRBV2 with TRBJ1-1; TCRdb reports TRBD1, a call that lacks DNA to check it against. Germline loops: CDR1 SNHLY, CDR2 FYNNEI. CDR3 size: 12 residues. The CDR3 spells CASRDRAPEAFF.

The genes are TRBV20-1 and TRBJ2-3; TCRdb's D gene call, TRBD1, goes unchecked for lack of DNA. The CDR3 is 16 residues long. Per germline, CDR1 DFQATT and CDR2 SNEGSKA (reference sequence). This CDR3 reads CSARDLYPSSTDTQYF.

This rearrangement joins TRBV6-6 to TRBJ2-2; without DNA, the TCRdb call of TRBD1 cannot be checked. The CDR3 contains 15 residues. Germline V gives CDR1 MNHNY, CDR2 SVGAGI (reference sequence). The CDR3 reads CASRSGQGAGGELFF.

The chain is built from TRBV28 and TRBJ2-7. The V gene's germline CDR1 is MDHEN and CDR2 SYDVKM. This CDR3 is built from 14 residues. The CDR3 protein is CASSLSGSPYEQYF.

V gene TRBV9 combines with J gene TRBJ2-1; TCRdb's D call of TRBD2 is untestable without DNA. The germline V gene encodes CDR1 SGDLS and CDR2 YYNGEE. The CDR3 contains 15 residues. This CDR3 reads CASSAGGLAGGPQFF.

The chain carries TRBV12-5 and TRBJ2-1; without DNA, the TCRdb call of TRBD1 cannot be checked. Germline V lookup: CDR1 LGHNT, CDR2 FRNRAP. There are 13 residues in the CDR3. Here the CDR3 reads CASGFGGNNEQFF.

V gene TRBV24-1 combines with J gene TRBJ2-1; TCRdb's D call of TRBD2 is untestable without DNA. This CDR3 spans 18 amino acids. Germline loops: CDR1 KGHDR, CDR2 SFDVKD. The CDR3 here is CATSDRTSGLISYNEQLF.

The chain has TRBV19 and TRBJ2-7. The germline V gene has CDR1 LNHDA and CDR2 SQIVND (reference sequence). The length of the CDR3 is 15 residues. This CDR3 reads CASSTAAAWSYEQYF.

The chain has TRBV19 and TRBJ2-2; TCRdb names TRBD1, which stays unverified in the absence of DNA. Germline V lookup: CDR1 LNHDA, CDR2 SQIVND (reference sequence). The CDR3 is made up of 14 amino acids. CDR3 amino acids: CASSIGGRTRELFF.

The chain couples TRBV2 to TRBJ2-7. The CDR3 is 13 residues long. In germline, CDR1 is SNHLY, CDR2 FYNNEI. CDR3 residues: CASSGTTDYEQYF.

The chain links TRBV30 to TRBJ2-7; as DNA is missing, the TRBD1 call by TCRdb cannot be tested. The germline gives CDR1 GTSNPN, CDR2 SVGIG (reference sequence). The CDR3 has 15 residues. CDR3 protein: CAWSGDGQSPYEQYF.

This sequence joins TRBV3-1 and TRBJ2-5; TCRdb designates TRBD2, a call that cannot be tested without DNA. The germline V gene has CDR1 LGHDT and CDR2 YNNKEL (reference sequence). CDR3 size: 18 residues. This CDR3 reads CASSQELLAGGPQETQYF.

V usage is TRBV29-1 and J usage is TRBJ2-1; the TCRdb call, TRBD1, lacks DNA for checking. Per the germline V gene, CDR1 is SQVTM and CDR2 is ANQGSEA. This CDR3 comprises 15 residues. The chain's CDR3 is CSVTGTGGRYNEQFF.

This chain links TRBV4-3 with TRBJ1-4; the TRBD1 assignment by TCRdb is unverifiable without DNA. Germline V CDR1 and CDR2: LGHNA, YSLEER. There are 14 residues in the CDR3. The CDR3 reads CASSPRGAEEKLFF.

This chain joins TRBV7-9 and TRBJ2-7; TCRdb calls TRBD1, which cannot be checked without DNA. CDR1 and CDR2 from the germline V gene are SEHNR and FQNEAQ (reference sequence). The CDR3 extends over 15 amino acids. The CDR3: CASSGLRGPSYEQYF.

The chain carries TRBV4-3 and TRBJ1-2; the TRBD1 assignment by TCRdb is unverifiable without DNA. The CDR3 loop spans 13 amino acids. Germline loops: CDR1 LGHNA, CDR2 YSLEER. The CDR3 loop reads CASSQRRGHGYTF.

V usage is TRBV10-1 and J usage is TRBJ1-1; the TCRdb D gene call, TRBD1, has no DNA to confirm it. The CDR3 loop spans 15 amino acids. Per the germline V gene, CDR1 is WNHNN and CDR2 is SYGVQD (reference sequence). This chain's CDR3 is CASSELPGGGTEAFF.

J is TRBJ2-7 and V is TRBV27. Germline V gene data show CDR1 as MNHEY and CDR2 as SMNVEV (reference sequence). The CDR3 is 14 amino acids. The CDR3 protein is CASSGVGGLYEQYF.

J is TRBJ2-2 and V is TRBV7-6; checking the TCRdb D call of TRBD2 is not possible without DNA. Germline CDR1 and CDR2: SGHVS and FNYEAQ. The CDR3 is 17 amino acids. CDR3: CASSLTVAGAETGELFF. Looking up the rest from reference TRBV7-6 and TRBJ2-2 gives the full variable domain: GAGVSQSPRYKVTKRGQDVALRCDPISGHVSLYWYRQALGQGPEFLTYFNYEAQQDKSGLPNDRFSAERPEGSISTLTIQRTEQRDSAMYRCASSLTVAGAETGELFFGEGSRLTVL.

The chain employs TRBV29-1 and TRBJ1-2. The CDR3 sequence is 12 residues long. Germline CDR1 and CDR2: SQVTM and ANQGSEA. The CDR3 protein is CSVEGLGGGYTF.

V is TRBV28 and J is TRBJ1-1. This CDR3 region has 15 residues. The V gene's germline CDR1 is MDHEN and CDR2 SYDVKM. Here the CDR3 reads CASSIRDLLNTEAFF. The full variable domain, rest sourced from reference TRBV28 and TRBJ1-1, is DVKVTQSSRYLVKRTGEKVFLECVQDMDHENMFWYRQDPGLGLRLIYFSYDVKMKEKGDIPEGYSVSREKKERFSLILESASTNQTSMYLCASSIRDLLNTEAFFGQGTRLTVV.

The chain combines TRBV5-1 with TRBJ2-7; absent DNA, TCRdb's TRBD1 call cannot be checked. This CDR3 region has 18 residues. Germline V gives CDR1 SGHRS, CDR2 YFSETQ. The CDR3 here is CASTPGGFAGDSSWEQYF.